The rows below give T cell receptor beta chains drawn from one sample of a study of blood T cell repertoires in COVID-19. Generated by immunoSEQ multiplex PCR, the TCRdb table keeps only in-frame clones and is missing some. The table lists 250,000 or so clones, around four fifths of them singletons. Sequenced material: peripheral blood. The source is a woman aged 55-69 years with active or convalescent COVID-19. CDR3s include the opening cysteine and the closing phenylalanine or tryptophan. Fields, in order: J gene, V gene, clone size, D gene, CDR3 DNA, CDR3 protein. A D gene is named only where the DNA matches it firmly. Clone size is shown for a subset of rows, as once, few, many or a class of expanded clone.

TRBJ1-1 TRBV11-2 . . TGTGCCAGCAGCCCCAGGCAGGCCCTAAACACTGAAGCTTTCTTT CASSPRQALNTEAFF
TRBJ2-7 TRBV6-6 . TRBD2 TGTGCCAGCAGTTACGGGACTAGCGGGGAGTACGAGCAGTACTTC CASSYGTSGEYEQYF
TRBJ2-1 TRBV10-3 . TRBD2 TGTGCCACGAACAGCGGGGTATGGTCCCATGAGCAGTTCTTC CATNSGVWSHEQFF
TRBJ2-7 TRBV5-1 . . TGCGCCAGCAGCTTGGATGAAGCGGGCCCCTACGAGCAGTACTTC CASSLDEAGPYEQYF
TRBJ1-5 TRBV21-1 . . TGTGCCAGCAGCAAAGTGGTCGGGAGCAATCAGCCCCAGCATTTT CASSKVVGSNQPQHF
TRBJ2-2 TRBV6-2/TRBV6-3 once TRBD2 TGTGCCAGCAGTTCGGGACTAGCGGGAGTCCACAGCGGGGAGCTGTTTTTT CASSSGLAGVHSGELFF
TRBJ1-1 TRBV11-3 . TRBD1 TGTGCCAGCAGCCTCCTCGGACAGGGGGACACTGAAGCTTTCTTT CASSLLGQGDTEAFF
TRBJ2-1 TRBV11-2 . . TGTGCCAGCAGCTTAGCGGGATACAATGAGCAGTTCTTC CASSLAGYNEQFF
TRBJ2-5 TRBV2 . TRBD1 TGTGCCACCGTCGTACCGGGACAGCAAGAGACCCAGTACTTC CATVVPGQQETQYF
TRBJ2-2 TRBV5-4 few . TGTGCCAGCAGCCACGACAGAGGGAACACCGGGGAGCTGTTTTTT CASSHDRGNTGELFF
TRBJ1-4 TRBV6-6 . . TGTGCCAGCAGTTACTCGTCAGGATTGAATAATGAAAAACTGTTTTTT CASSYSSGLNNEKLFF
TRBJ2-7 TRBV29-1 . . TGCAGCGCTACATACGACGAGCAGTACTTC CSATYDEQYF
TRBJ2-7 TRBV6-5 . . TGTGCCAGCGGCGGGGCGAGGGGTCGGAAGCAGTACTTC CASGGARGRKQYF
TRBJ1-5 TRBV12-3/TRBV12-4 . . TGTGCCAGCAGTTTAAGCGATCAGCCCCAGCATTTT CASSLSDQPQHF
TRBJ1-3 TRBV5-1 . . TGCGCCAGCAGCTTGGGACAAGGAAACACCATATATTTT CASSLGQGNTIYF
TRBJ2-2 TRBV28 . . TGTGCCGGCCGCAGAACAGGGAGTACCGGGGAGCTGTTTTTT CAGRRTGSTGELFF
TRBJ1-1 TRBV28 . . TGTGCCAGCAGTTCATACACGGCACGGGGCACTGAAGCTTTCTTT CASSSYTARGTEAFF
TRBJ2-1 TRBV10-2 . . TGCGCCAGCATGGAGGGGATAGCCCACGATGAGCAGTTCTTC CASMEGIAHDEQFF
TRBJ1-3 TRBV7-9 . . TGTGCCAGCAGCCCCCTGGGGGCCGGTGGAAACACCATATATTTT CASSPLGAGGNTIYF
TRBJ1-5 TRBV11-2 . . TGTGCCAGCAGCTTAGAAGGGGCAGCCCATCAGCCCCAGCATTTT CASSLEGAAHQPQHF
TRBJ1-1 TRBV14 . . TGTGCCAGCAGCCAAGATGGGGCACTTAGGAACACTGAAGCTTTCTTT CASSQDGALRNTEAFF
TRBJ1-1 TRBV7-9 . . TGTGCCAGCAGCTTAGGCAGGGGTGAAGCTTTCTTT CASSLGRGEAFF
TRBJ2-3 TRBV2 . TRBD2 TGTGCCAGCAGGGCCTTGAGGAGCGGGGGGGCAGATACGCAGTATTTT CASRALRSGGADTQYF
TRBJ2-3 TRBV24-1 . . TGTGCCACCAGTGGGGACCCGCAGGGGCTCACAGATACGCAGTATTTT CATSGDPQGLTDTQYF
TRBJ2-1 TRBV28 few . TGTGCCAGCAAGTTTGGCGGATCCTACAATGAGCAGTTCTTC CASKFGGSYNEQFF